This is a list of T cell receptor beta chains from one sample in a study of CD8 T cells in Susac syndrome. TCRdb fed the immunoSEQ multiplex PCR reads into MiXCR, producing one record per CDR3 protein. The table shows about 250,000 distinct CDR3 sequences, with approximately 92% occurring only once. The sequenced material came from CD4+ T cells from PBMCs. These TCRs come from a human donor with multiple sclerosis. CDR3s include the opening cysteine and the closing phenylalanine or tryptophan. The order of the fields is J gene, V gene, D gene, clone size, CDR3 DNA, CDR3 protein. D genes are given only for firm matches. Only some rows state a clone size, as once, few, many or a class for expanded clones.

TRBJ2-5 | TRBV18 | . | few | TGTGCCAGCAGCCCGAAAGAGACCCAGTACTTC | CASSPKETQYF
TRBJ1-1 | TRBV3-1 | . | . | TGTGCCAGCAGCCAAGTCTCCGCAAACACTGAAGCTTTCTTT | CASSQVSANTEAFF
TRBJ2-3 | TRBV19 | TRBD2 | . | TGTGCCAGTAGTCTCTATCCGGGACTAGCGGCAGATACGCAGTATTTT | CASSLYPGLAADTQYF
TRBJ2-5 | TRBV12-3/TRBV12-4 | TRBD2 | . | TGTGCCAGCAGGCCAGGGACTAGCGGGGGTGAGACCCAGTACTTC | CASRPGTSGGETQYF
TRBJ2-7 | TRBV28 | . | . | TGTGCCACCCAGAGAGGGGGAGGCTCCTACGAGCAGTACTTC | CATQRGGGSYEQYF
TRBJ1-2 | TRBV20-1 | . | . | TGCAGTGCTCCCCGGGACGGACTCTATGGCTACACCTTC | CSAPRDGLYGYTF
TRBJ2-1 | TRBV11-1 | . | . | TGTGCCACGGCCGCGGACGTCTCCTACAATGAGCAGTTCTTC | CATAADVSYNEQFF
TRBJ2-3 | TRBV2 | TRBD2 | . | TGTGCCAGCAGGCGACTAGCGGGGGCCAACACAGATACGCAGTATTTT | CASRRLAGANTDTQYF
TRBJ2-5 | TRBV6-1 | TRBD2 | . | TGTGCCAGCCCGAACCCGGGAGGGGAGACCCAGTACTTC | CASPNPGGETQYF
TRBJ2-7 | TRBV28 | TRBD2 | . | TGTGCCAGCAGTTTAAGCGGCGCGGGGGGTAGATACGAGCAGTACTTC | CASSLSGAGGRYEQYF
TRBJ2-7 | TRBV28 | . | . | TGTGCCAGCAGTTTCACGCTGGCAGGGCTAACCTACGAGCAGTACTTC | CASSFTLAGLTYEQYF
TRBJ1-1 | TRBV29-1 | . | . | TGCAGCGTTGAGGCGGGCCGGGCCCTGAACACTGAAGCTTTCTTT | CSVEAGRALNTEAFF
TRBJ2-3 | TRBV29-1 | . | . | TGCAGCGCTACCGCGGGACACACGAGCACAGATACGCAGTATTTT | CSATAGHTSTDTQYF
TRBJ1-1 | TRBV20-1 | . | . | TGCAGTGCTACCGGGGCACTATACACTGAAGCTTTCTTT | CSATGALYTEAFF
TRBJ1-3 | TRBV6-5 | . | . | TGTGCCACTAGGGCCCCAGCTGGAAACACCATATATTTT | CATRAPAGNTIYF
TRBJ1-1 | TRBV18 | . | . | TGTGCCAGCTCACCACCTTCGGGGCGCGGCACTGAAGCTTTCTTT | CASSPPSGRGTEAFF
TRBJ2-6 | TRBV7-2 | TRBD1 | . | TGTGCCAGCAGCTTAGGGCAGGGGGCACAAGGGGCCAACGTCCTGACTTTC | CASSLGQGAQGANVLTF
TRBJ1-1 | TRBV5-1 | . | . | TGCGCCAGCAGCTTGGCCTCGTACAGGGCGGGCCAGGCTGAAGCTTTCTTT | CASSLASYRAGQAEAFF
TRBJ2-1 | TRBV4-1 | TRBD2 | . | TGCGCCAGCAGCCCCCCTTTTCACGGGAGGGGGAATGAGCAGTTCTTC | CASSPPFHGRGNEQFF
TRBJ1-5 | TRBV20-1 | . | . | TGCAGTGCTAGTTCGACAGATTTTAGCAATCAGCCCCAGCATTTT | CSASSTDFSNQPQHF
TRBJ2-1 | TRBV15 | TRBD1 | . | TGTGCCACCAGCAGATCGACCGGGACAGGGGTCTACAATGAGCAGTTCTTC | CATSRSTGTGVYNEQFF
TRBJ2-7 | TRBV7-3 | . | . | TGTGCCAGCGCCCCGGGGCAGGGCTACGAGCAGTACTTC | CASAPGQGYEQYF
TRBJ2-5 | TRBV28 | . | . | TGTGCCAGCAGCCGCCTCTCGGGGACCCAGTACTTC | CASSRLSGTQYF
TRBJ2-5 | TRBV21-1 | . | . | TGTGCCAGCAGCGGTTTGACAGGGGAAGAGACCCAGTACTTC | CASSGLTGEETQYF
TRBJ2-2 | TRBV4-1 | TRBD2 | . | TGCGCCAGCAGCCAAGGTTTCCCAGCGGGGGGCTTGAACACCGGGGAGCTGTTTTTT | CASSQGFPAGGLNTGELFF
TRBJ2-4 | TRBV6-5 | . | . | TGTGCCAGCAGTTCGACAGGACTAGCCAAAAACATTCAGTACTTC | CASSSTGLAKNIQYF
TRBJ2-1 | TRBV14 | . | . | TGTGCCAGCAGCCTCCCTGGACGGACAAGGAATGAGCAGTTCTTC | CASSLPGRTRNEQFF
TRBJ1-3 | TRBV6-5 | TRBD1 | . | TGTGCCAGCAGTTACGCGGACAGGCGCTCTGGAAACACCATATATTTT | CASSYADRRSGNTIYF
TRBJ1-6 | TRBV20-1 | TRBD1 | . | TGCAGTGCTAGAGGGGACAGGGGAGGAAATTCACCCCTCCACTTT | CSARGDRGGNSPLHF
TRBJ2-3 | TRBV5-1 | . | . | TGCGCCAGCAGCTTCCGGGACATCAACGCGGATACGCAGTATTTT | CASSFRDINADTQYF
TRBJ2-2 | TRBV4-2 | . | . | TGTGCCAGCAGCCAAGAGTCGGGGAACACCGGGGAGCTGTTTTTT | CASSQESGNTGELFF
TRBJ2-7 | TRBV27 | . | . | TGTGCCAGCAGTTTTGGGATTTTCTACGAGCAGTACTTC | CASSFGIFYEQYF
TRBJ1-3 | TRBV29-1 | . | . | TGCAGCGCCCGGGGGGGCAGGACTGGAAACACCATATATTTT | CSARGGRTGNTIYF
TRBJ1-2 | TRBV11-2 | . | . | TGTGCCAGCAGCTTAGTGGGACAATCTGGCTACACCTTC | CASSLVGQSGYTF
TRBJ2-3 | TRBV20-1 | TRBD1 | . | TGCAGTGCTAGGACAGGGAATACGCAGTATTTT | CSARTGNTQYF
TRBJ2-1 | TRBV9 | TRBD2 | . | TGTGCCAGCAGCGTAGCTAGCGGGAGGGCCACGGCCAATGAGCAGTTCTTC | CASSVASGRATANEQFF
TRBJ1-5 | TRBV10-2 | . | . | TGCGCCAGCAGGACAGATACTAGCAATCAGCCCCAGCATTTT | CASRTDTSNQPQHF
TRBJ2-7 | TRBV20-1 | TRBD2 | . | TGCAGTGCTAGACAAGCGGGGGGGCCGCGAGAGCAGTACTTC | CSARQAGGPREQYF
TRBJ1-1 | TRBV9 | . | once | TGTGCCAGCAGCGTAGGGTTTCGGGTGAACACTGAAGCTTTCTTT | CASSVGFRVNTEAFF
TRBJ2-3 | TRBV2 | TRBD2 | . | TGTGCCAGGAGCCCGCTTTCTAGCGGGGATACGCAGTATTTT | CARSPLSSGDTQYF
TRBJ2-7 | TRBV5-1 | . | . | TGCGCCAGCAGCACTGGGTCCTACGAGCAGTACTTC | CASSTGSYEQYF
TRBJ2-3 | TRBV20-1 | . | . | TGCAGTGCCTATCAGCCGGGCACAGATACGCAGTATTTT | CSAYQPGTDTQYF
TRBJ1-5 | TRBV3-1 | . | . | TGTGCCAGCAGCCAAGATGTAAGCAATCAGCCCCAGCATTTT | CASSQDVSNQPQHF
TRBJ1-1 | TRBV7-2 | . | . | TGTGCCAGCAGCTTAGCGCCCCAGGGGTTCGAAGCTTTCTTT | CASSLAPQGFEAFF
TRBJ2-3 | TRBV29-1 | . | . | TGCAGCGTGAAGGGACTTCGGGACGGAGACACAGATACGCAGTATTTT | CSVKGLRDGDTDTQYF
TRBJ2-5 | TRBV7-9 | . | . | TGTGCCAGCAGCTTGTCACCCAGTCGGGAGACCCAGTACTTC | CASSLSPSRETQYF
TRBJ2-3 | TRBV28 | . | once | TGTGCCAGCAGTTTCGCCGGCGGGTTAAGCACAGATACGCAGTATTTT | CASSFAGGLSTDTQYF
TRBJ1-2 | TRBV5-6 | . | . | TGTGCCAGCAGCTTTCTGGGGAAGGGCGATGGCTACACCTTC | CASSFLGKGDGYTF
TRBJ1-5 | TRBV6-1 | TRBD1 | . | TGTGCCAGCAGTGAAGCGGTAGGGGGCCTACGGCAGCCCCAGCATTTT | CASSEAVGGLRQPQHF
TRBJ2-1 | TRBV5-1 | . | . | TGCGCCAGCAGCTTGGGACTAGTCGGTACCAATGAGCAGTTCTTC | CASSLGLVGTNEQFF
TRBJ1-6 | TRBV13 | . | . | TGTGCCAGCAGCTTGGGGTATGGGTCACCCCTCCACTTT | CASSLGYGSPLHF
TRBJ2-5 | TRBV6-5 | TRBD1 | . | TGTGCCAGCAGAACGACAGGGGGCAGGAGGGAGACCCAGTACTTC | CASRTTGGRRETQYF
TRBJ2-3 | TRBV24-1 | . | . | TGTGCCACCAGTGACGGGACACGAAGCACAGATACGCAGTATTTT | CATSDGTRSTDTQYF
TRBJ1-2 | TRBV6-1 | . | . | TGTGCCAGCACGACAGTGAACTATGGCTACACCTTC | CASTTVNYGYTF
TRBJ2-2 | TRBV3-1 | . | . | TGTGCCAGCAGCACCACCGTGGAGCTGTTTTTT | CASSTTVELFF
TRBJ2-3 | TRBV2 | . | . | TGTGCCAGCAACCACAGGCTCAGCACAGATACGCAGTATTTT | CASNHRLSTDTQYF
TRBJ2-7 | TRBV20-1 | TRBD2 | . | TGCAGTGCTAGAGAAGTAGCGGGGGCCTCCTCCTACGAGCAGTACTTC | CSAREVAGASSYEQYF
TRBJ2-3 | TRBV5-1 | . | . | TGCGCCAGCAGCTCTACTGCAGATACGCAGTATTTT | CASSSTADTQYF
TRBJ1-2 | TRBV2 | TRBD1 | . | TGTGCCAGCAGAATCTCAGGGGGTAACTATGGCTACACCTTC | CASRISGGNYGYTF